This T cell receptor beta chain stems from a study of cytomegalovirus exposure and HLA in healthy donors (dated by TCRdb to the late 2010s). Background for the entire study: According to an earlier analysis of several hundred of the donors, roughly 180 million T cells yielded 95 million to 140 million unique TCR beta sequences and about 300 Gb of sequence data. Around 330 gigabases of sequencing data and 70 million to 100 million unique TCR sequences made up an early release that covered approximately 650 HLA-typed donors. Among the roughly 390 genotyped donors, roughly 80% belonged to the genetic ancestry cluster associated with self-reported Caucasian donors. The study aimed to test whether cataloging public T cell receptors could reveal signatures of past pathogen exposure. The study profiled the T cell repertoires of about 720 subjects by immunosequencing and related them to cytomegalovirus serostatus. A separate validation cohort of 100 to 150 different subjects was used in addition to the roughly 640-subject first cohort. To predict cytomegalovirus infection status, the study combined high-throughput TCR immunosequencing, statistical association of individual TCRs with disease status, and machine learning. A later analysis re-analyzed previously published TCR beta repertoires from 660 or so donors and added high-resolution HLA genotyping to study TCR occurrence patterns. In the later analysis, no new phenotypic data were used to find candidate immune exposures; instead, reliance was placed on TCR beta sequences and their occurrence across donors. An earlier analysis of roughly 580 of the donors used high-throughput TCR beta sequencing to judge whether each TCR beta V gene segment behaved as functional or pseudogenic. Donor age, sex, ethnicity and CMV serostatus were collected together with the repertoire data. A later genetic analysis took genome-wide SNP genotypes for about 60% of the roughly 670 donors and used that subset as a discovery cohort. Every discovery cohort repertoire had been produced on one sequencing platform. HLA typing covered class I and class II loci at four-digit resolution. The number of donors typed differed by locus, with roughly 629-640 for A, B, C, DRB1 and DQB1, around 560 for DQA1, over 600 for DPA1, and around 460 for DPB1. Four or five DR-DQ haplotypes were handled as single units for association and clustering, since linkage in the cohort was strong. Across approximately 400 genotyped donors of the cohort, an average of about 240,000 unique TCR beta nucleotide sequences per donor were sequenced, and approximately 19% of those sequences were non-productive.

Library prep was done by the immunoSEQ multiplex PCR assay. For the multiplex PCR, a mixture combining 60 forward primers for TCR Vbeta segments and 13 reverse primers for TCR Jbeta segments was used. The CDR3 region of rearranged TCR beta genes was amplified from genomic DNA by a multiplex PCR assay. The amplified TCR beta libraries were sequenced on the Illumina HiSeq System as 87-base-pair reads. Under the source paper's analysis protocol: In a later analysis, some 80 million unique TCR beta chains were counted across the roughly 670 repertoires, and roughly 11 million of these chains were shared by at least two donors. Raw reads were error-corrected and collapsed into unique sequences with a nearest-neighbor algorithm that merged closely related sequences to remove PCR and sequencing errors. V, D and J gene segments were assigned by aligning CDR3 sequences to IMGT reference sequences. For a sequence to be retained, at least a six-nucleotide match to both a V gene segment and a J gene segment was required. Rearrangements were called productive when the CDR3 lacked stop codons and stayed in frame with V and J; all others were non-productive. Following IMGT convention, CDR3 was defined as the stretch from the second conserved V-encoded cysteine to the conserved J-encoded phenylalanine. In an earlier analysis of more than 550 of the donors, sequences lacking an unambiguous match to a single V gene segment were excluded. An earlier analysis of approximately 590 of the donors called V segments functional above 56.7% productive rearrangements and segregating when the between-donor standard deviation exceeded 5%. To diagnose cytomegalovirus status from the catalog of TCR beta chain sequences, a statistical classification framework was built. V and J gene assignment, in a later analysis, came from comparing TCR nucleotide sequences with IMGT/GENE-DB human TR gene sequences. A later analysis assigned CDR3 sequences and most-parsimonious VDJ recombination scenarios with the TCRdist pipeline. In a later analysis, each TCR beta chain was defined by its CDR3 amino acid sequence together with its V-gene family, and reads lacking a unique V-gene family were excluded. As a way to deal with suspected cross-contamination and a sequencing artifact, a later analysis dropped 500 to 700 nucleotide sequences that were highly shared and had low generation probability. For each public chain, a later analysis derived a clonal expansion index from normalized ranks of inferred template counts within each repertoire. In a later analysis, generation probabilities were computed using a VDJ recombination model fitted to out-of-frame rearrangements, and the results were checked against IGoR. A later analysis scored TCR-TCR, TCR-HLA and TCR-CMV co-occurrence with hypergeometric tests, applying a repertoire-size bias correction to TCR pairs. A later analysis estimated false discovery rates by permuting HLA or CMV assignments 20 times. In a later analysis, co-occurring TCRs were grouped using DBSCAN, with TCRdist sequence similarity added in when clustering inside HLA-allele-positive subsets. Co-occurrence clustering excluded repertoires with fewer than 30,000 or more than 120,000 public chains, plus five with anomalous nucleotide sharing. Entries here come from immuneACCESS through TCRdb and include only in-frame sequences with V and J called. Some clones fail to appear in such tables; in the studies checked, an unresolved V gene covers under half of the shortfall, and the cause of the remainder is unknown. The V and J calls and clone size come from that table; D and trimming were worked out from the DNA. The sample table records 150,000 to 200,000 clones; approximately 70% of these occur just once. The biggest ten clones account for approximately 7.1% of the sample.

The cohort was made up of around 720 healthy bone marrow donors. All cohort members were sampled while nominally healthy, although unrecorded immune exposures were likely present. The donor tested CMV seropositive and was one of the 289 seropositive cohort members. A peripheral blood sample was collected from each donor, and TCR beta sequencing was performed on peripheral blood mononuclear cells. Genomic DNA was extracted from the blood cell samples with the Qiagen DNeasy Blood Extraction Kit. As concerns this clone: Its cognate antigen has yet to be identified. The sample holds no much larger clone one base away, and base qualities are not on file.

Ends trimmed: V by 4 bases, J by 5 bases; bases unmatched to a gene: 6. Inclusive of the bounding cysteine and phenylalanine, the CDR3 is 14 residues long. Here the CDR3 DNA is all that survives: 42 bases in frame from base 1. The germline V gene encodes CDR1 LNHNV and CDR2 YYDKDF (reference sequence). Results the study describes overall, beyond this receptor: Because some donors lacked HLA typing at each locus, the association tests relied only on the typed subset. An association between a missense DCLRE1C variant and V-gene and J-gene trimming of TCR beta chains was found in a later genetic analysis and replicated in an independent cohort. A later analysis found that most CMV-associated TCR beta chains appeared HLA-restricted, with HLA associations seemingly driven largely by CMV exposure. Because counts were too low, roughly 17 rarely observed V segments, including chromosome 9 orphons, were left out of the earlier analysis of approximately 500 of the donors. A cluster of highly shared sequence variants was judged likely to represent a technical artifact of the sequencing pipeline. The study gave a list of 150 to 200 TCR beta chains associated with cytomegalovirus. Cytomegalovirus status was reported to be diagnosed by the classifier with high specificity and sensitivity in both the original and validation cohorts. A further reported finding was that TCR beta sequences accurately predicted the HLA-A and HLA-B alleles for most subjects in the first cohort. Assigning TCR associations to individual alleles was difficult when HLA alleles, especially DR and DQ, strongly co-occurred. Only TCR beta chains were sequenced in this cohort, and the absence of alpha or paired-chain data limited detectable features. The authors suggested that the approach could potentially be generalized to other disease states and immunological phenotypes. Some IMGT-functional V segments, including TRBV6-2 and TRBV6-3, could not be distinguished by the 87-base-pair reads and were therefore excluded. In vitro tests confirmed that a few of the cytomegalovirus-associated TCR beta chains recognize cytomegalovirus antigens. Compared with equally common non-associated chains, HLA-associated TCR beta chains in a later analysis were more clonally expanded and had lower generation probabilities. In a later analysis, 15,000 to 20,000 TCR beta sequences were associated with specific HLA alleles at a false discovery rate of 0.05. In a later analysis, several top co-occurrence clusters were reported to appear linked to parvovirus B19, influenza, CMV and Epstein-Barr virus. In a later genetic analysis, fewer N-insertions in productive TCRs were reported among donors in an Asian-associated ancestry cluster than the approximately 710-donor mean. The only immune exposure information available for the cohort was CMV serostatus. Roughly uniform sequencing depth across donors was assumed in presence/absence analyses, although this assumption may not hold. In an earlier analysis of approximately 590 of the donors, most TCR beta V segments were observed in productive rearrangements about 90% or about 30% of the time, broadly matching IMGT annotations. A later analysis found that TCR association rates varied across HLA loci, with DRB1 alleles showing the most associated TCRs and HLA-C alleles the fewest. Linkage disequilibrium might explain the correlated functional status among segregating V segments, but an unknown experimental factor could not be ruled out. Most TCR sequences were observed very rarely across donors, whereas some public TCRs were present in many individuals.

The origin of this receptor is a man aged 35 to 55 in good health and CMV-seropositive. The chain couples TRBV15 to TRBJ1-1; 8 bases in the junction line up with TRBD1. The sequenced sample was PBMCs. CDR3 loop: CATSTFRGRTEAFF. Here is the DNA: TGTGCCACCAGCACGTTCAGGGGGCGGACTGAAGCTTTCTTT.